Presented here are 24 T cell receptor beta chains from one specimen sequenced in a study of CD8 T cells in Susac syndrome. It was with random hexamers that about 0.45 to 1 ug RNA was reverse transcribed. TCRdb independently ran MiXCR on the immunoSEQ multiplex PCR reads; one entry per CDR3 protein. The sample lists about 150,000 distinct CDR3 sequences, over 85% occurring once. Sequencing used CD8+ T cells from PBMCs. These receptors all come from a human donor with multiple sclerosis.

This chain links TRBV9 with TRBJ1-1; unclear D gene. The V end was cut by 3 bases, the J end by 1 base, with 10 bases between. Germline CDR1 and CDR2: SGDLS and YYNGEE. CDR3 length: 14 residues. CDR3: CASSGPKGNTEAFF. In DNA form, the CDR3 reads TGTGCCAGCAGCGGTCCAAAGGGGAACACTGAAGCTTTCTTT.

The CDR3 reads CASSPLRAQGGYGYTF. The CDR3 region has the DNA TGTGCCAGCAGCCCGCTCCGGGCCCAAGGGGGCTATGGCTACACCTTC. The chain couples TRBV3-1 to TRBJ1-2, with TRBD1 as a possible D gene (6 bases). The V end lost 4 bases, the J end lost 4 bases, and 19 bases lay between the germline ends. There are 16 residues in the CDR3. CDR1 LGHDT and CDR2 YNNKEL come from the germline V gene (reference sequence).

V usage is TRBV12-3 or TRBV12-4 and J usage is TRBJ2-7; the D gene is possibly TRBD2 (6 bases). The length of the CDR3 is 15 residues. V was cut by 2 bases and J by 2 bases, with 13 bases left in between. The CDR3 spells CASSLMRGQPYEQYF. The CDR3 DNA is TGTGCCAGCAGTTTAATGCGGGGCCAGCCCTACGAGCAGTACTTC.

The chain employs TRBV29-1 and TRBJ2-7; 8 positions agree with TRBD1. This CDR3 contains 11 residues. V shed 7 bases, J shed 5 bases, and the junction held 4 bases outside the gene matches. CDR1 is SQVTM and CDR2 is ANQGSEA in the germline V gene. As DNA, the CDR3 is TGCAGCGAGCGGACAGGGAACGAGCAGTACTTC. Amino acid sequence: CSERTGNEQYF.

The J gene is TRBJ2-7, the V gene TRBV29-1; D is perhaps TRBD2 (6 bases). The CDR3 consists of 14 residues. Trimming left V 6 bases short and J 4 bases short, with 19 bases between. Germline CDR1 reads SQVTM; CDR2 reads ANQGSEA. The DNA of the CDR3 is TGCAGCGTGACCCGGCGGGATCAAGGGTACGAGCAGTACTTC. This encodes CSVTRRDQGYEQYF.

J is TRBJ1-5 and V is TRBV12-5; no reliable D call. V dropped 0 bases and J dropped 2 bases, with 11 bases sitting between them. Per germline, CDR1 LGHNT and CDR2 FRNRAP. The CDR3 contains 16 residues. For the CDR3, the DNA is TGTGCTAGTGGTTTGGTTGGCGGTTGGGGCAATCAGCCCCAGCATTTT. It encodes CASGLVGGWGNQPQHF.

A few counts support this clonotype. The genes are TRBV5-4 and TRBJ2-7, with D tentatively TRBD1 or TRBD2 (6 bases each). Looked up from germline, CDR1 is SGHNT and CDR2 is YYREEE (reference sequence). V was pared by 2 bases and J by 6 bases, with 15 bases between. The CDR3 has 14 amino acids. CDR3 residues: CASSLQGRGGEQYF. The CDR3 DNA reads TGTGCCAGCAGCTTACAGGGACGGGGAGGCGAGCAGTACTTC.

The rearrangement uses TRBV2 and TRBJ2-1; D is unresolved. CDR1 is SNHLY, CDR2 FYNNEI, per germline. The CDR3 extends over 12 amino acids. The V end lost 6 bases, the J end lost 0 bases, and 3 bases lay between the germline ends. CDR3 DNA sequence: TGTGCCAGCAGCGGCTCCTACAATGAGCAGTTCTTC. It encodes CASSGSYNEQFF.

The chain uses TRBV7-2 and TRBJ1-2; 8 bases map to TRBD1. V was pared by 5 bases and J by 3 bases, with 8 bases of the junction left unmatched. This CDR3 is built from 15 residues. CDR1 and CDR2 (germline): SGHTA, FQGNSA. Here the CDR3 DNA reads TGTGCCAGCAGCCCCAGGACAGGGAACGACTATGGCTACACCTTC. Protein product: CASSPRTGNDYGYTF.

The gene calls are TRBV29-1 and TRBJ2-2, with 7 nucleotides matching TRBD1. Germline V lookup: CDR1 SQVTM, CDR2 ANQGSEA. V shed 4 bases, J shed 0 bases, and the junction held 8 bases outside the gene matches. The CDR3 covers 16 residues. The CDR3 nucleotides are TGCAGCGTTGGGGGTTTGGGACAGACGAACACCGGGGAGCTGTTTTTT. Translated, it gives CSVGGLGQTNTGELFF.

This clonotype has just one count. The junction shows a germline mismatch at one end, possibly a read error. The chain is built from TRBV20-1 and TRBJ1-2, with D possibly TRBD1 on 6 matching bases. CDR3 length: 13 residues. CDR1 is DFQATT and CDR2 is SNEGSKA in the germline V gene (reference sequence). The CDR3 DNA follows: TGCAGTGCTCGAGAAGGGACAAGATATGGCTACACCTTC. Translating it yields CSAREGTRYGYTF.

CDR3 region: CASSGYNEQFF. The CDR3 region has the DNA TGTGCCAGCAGTGGCTACAATGAGCAGTTCTTC. The chain has TRBV25-1 and TRBJ2-1; D remains unclear. This CDR3 is 11 amino acids long. Trimming shortened V by 4 bases and J by 3 bases, and 1 base separated the two germline ends. CDR1 and CDR2 from the germline V gene are MGHDK and SYGVNS. The full variable domain, completed using reference TRBV25-1 and TRBJ2-1, is EADIYQTPRYLVIGTGKKITLECSQTMGHDKMYWYQQDPGMELHLIHYSYGVNSTEKGDLSSESTVSRIRTEHFPLTLESARPSHTSQYLCASSGYNEQFFGPGTRLTVL.

The V and J genes are TRBV12-3 or TRBV12-4 and TRBJ2-4; 7 bases map to TRBD1. The CDR3 runs 14 residues. The V and J ends lost 6 bases and 9 bases, in that order; junction bases with no gene match: 11. The DNA for the CDR3 is TGTGCCAGCAGGTTAAAGGGGGCAGGAGGCATTCAGTACTTC. This encodes CASRLKGAGGIQYF.

The CDR3 protein is CASSPENENTQYF. Here the CDR3 DNA reads TGTGCCAGCAGCCCTGAGAACGAGAATACGCAGTATTTT. This chain joins TRBV7-9 and TRBJ2-3; D unresolved. This CDR3 region has 13 residues. V lost 5 bases and J 7 bases, leaving 13 bases between the germline ends. Germline loops: CDR1 SEHNR, CDR2 FQNEAQ (reference sequence).

This clonotype showed up just once. J is TRBJ2-1 and V is TRBV9, with 8 positions matching TRBD2. Germline V gene sequence: CDR1 SGDLS, CDR2 YYNGEE. V lost 0 bases to trimming and J lost 8 bases; unmatched junction nucleotides: 7. The CDR3 is 15 amino acids. Written as DNA, the CDR3 is TGTGCCAGCAGCGTAGGAGGACTAGCAGACTATGAGCAGTTCTTC. Translated, it gives CASSVGGLADYEQFF.

The rearrangement joins TRBV29-1 to TRBJ1-1, with a possible D match to TRBD1 (6 bases). The CDR3 loop spans 12 amino acids. Germline assignment: CDR1 SQVTM and CDR2 ANQGSEA. The ends were cut back, 2 bases at V and 9 bases at J, with 13 bases in the middle. In DNA form, the CDR3 reads TGCAGCGTTGAACCAGGACAGTTTAAAGCTTTCTTT. Its translation is CSVEPGQFKAFF. The complete variable domain, with remaining parts taken from reference TRBV29-1 and TRBJ1-1, reads SAVISQKPSRDICQRGTSLTIQCQVDSQVTMMFWYRQQPGQSLTLIATANQGSEATYESGFVIDKFPISRPNLTFSTLTVSNMSPEDSSIYLCSVEPGQFKAFFGQGTRLTVV.

The rearrangement uses TRBV20-1 and TRBJ2-5; D is unclear. CDR1 and CDR2 (germline): DFQATT, SNEGSKA (reference sequence). With 0 bases removed from V and 4 bases from J, the gap between germline ends came to 15 bases. This CDR3 has 15 amino acids. CDR3 sequence (DNA): TGCAGTGCTAGAGATCGGATCGACCCGGGAGAGACCCAGTACTTC. This sequence encodes CSARDRIDPGETQYF.

The rearrangement links TRBV7-2 to TRBJ1-1, with D possibly TRBD1 on 5 matching bases. This CDR3 is built from 13 residues. Germline V lookup: CDR1 SGHTA, CDR2 FQGNSA. The V gene lost 4 bases and the J gene lost 3 bases, with 9 bases spanning the gap. CDR3 sequence: CASSSLGDTEAFF. The DNA for the CDR3 is TGTGCCAGCAGCTCTTTGGGGGACACTGAAGCTTTCTTT.

The gene calls are TRBV5-6 and TRBJ1-1; D uncertain. V shed 0 bases and J shed 3 bases, with 12 bases lying between them. The CDR3 is 15 amino acids. Germline V CDR1 and CDR2: SGHDT, YYEEEE. The CDR3: CASSLAGLQHTEAFF. CDR3 in DNA: TGTGCCAGCAGCTTGGCCGGTTTGCAGCACACTGAAGCTTTCTTT.

The chain has TRBV13 and TRBJ2-1, with D uncertain. Per the germline V gene, CDR1 is PRHDT and CDR2 is FYEKMQ (reference sequence). V was shortened by 4 bases and J by 5 bases, with 12 bases between the two germline ends. This CDR3 comprises 14 residues. This CDR3 reads CASSSFGRDNEQFF. CDR3 sequence (DNA): TGTGCCAGCAGCTCTTTCGGACGGGACAATGAGCAGTTCTTC.

The chain carries TRBV25-1 and TRBJ2-5; D unclear. Trimming removed 7 bases from V and 5 bases from J, with 8 bases in between. The germline V gene has CDR1 MGHDK and CDR2 SYGVNS. The CDR3 extends over 11 amino acids. The CDR3 sequence is CASIKGETQYF. The DNA for the CDR3 is TGTGCCAGCATTAAAGGGGAGACCCAGTACTTC.

The chain employs TRBV2 and TRBJ2-2; D assignment may be TRBD1 or TRBD2 (6 bases each). From germline, CDR1 is SNHLY and CDR2 FYNNEI. The CDR3 has 16 residues. V lost 7 bases and J lost 6, with 21 bases in between. CDR3 bases: TGTGCCAGCACTCAGATAGTCGGGGGCGCGTCCGGGGAGCTGTTTTTT. Translation gives CASTQIVGGASGELFF.

This chain uses TRBV5-1 with TRBJ2-2; D is uncertain. CDR3 length: 13 residues. From germline, CDR1 is SGHRS and CDR2 YFSETQ. Trimming pared 0 bases from V and 5 bases from J, leaving 5 bases between. CDR3 in amino acids: CASSLVGTGELFF. As DNA, the CDR3 is TGCGCCAGCAGCTTGGTTGGAACCGGGGAGCTGTTTTTT.

The chain is built from TRBV24-1 and TRBJ2-2; no definite D call. CDR1 is KGHDR and CDR2 is SFDVKD in the germline V gene. The V and J ends lost 5 bases and 5 bases respectively, with 11 bases between them. The CDR3 runs 14 residues. The CDR3 sequence: CATSGPRNTGELFF. CDR3 DNA: TGTGCCACCAGTGGCCCTAGAAATACCGGGGAGCTGTTTTTT.